A selection of T cell receptor beta chains follows, all from one sample in a study of metastatic and nonmetastatic thyroid tumors. TCRdb reanalyzed the PCR reads with MiXCR. In the table there are tens of thousands of clones, roughly 25% of which are singletons. The sequenced sample was blood. The receptors were sampled from a female donor with papillary thyroid cancer or a benign thyroid nodule (not recorded which). Some clones in this sample may be carry-over from other donors' samples. The CDR3 runs from the conserved cysteine through the conserved F or W. Fields, in order: J gene, V gene, clone size, D gene, CDR3 protein, CDR3 DNA. A D gene is named only where the DNA matches it firmly. Part of the rows lack a size; the others show once, few, many or a class for expanded clones.

TRBJ2-7	TRBV19	few	TRBD1	CASSIGTGSSYEQYF	TGTGCCAGTAGTATTGGGACAGGGAGCTCCTACGAGCAGTACTTC
TRBJ1-6	TRBV20-1	few	-	CSASLTVENSPLHF	TGCAGTGCTAGCTTGACGGTAGAAAATTCACCCCTCCACTTT
TRBJ2-1	TRBV19	few	-	CASSIFANNEQFF	TGTGCCAGTAGTATTTTTGCCAACAATGAGCAGTTCTTC
TRBJ2-7	TRBV2	medium-sized	TRBD1	CASSERTGGNEQYF	TGTGCCAGCAGTGAAAGGACAGGGGGCAACGAGCAGTACTTC
TRBJ1-2	TRBV7-9	many	-	CASSLYDNDGYTF	TGTGCCAGCAGCTTATACGACAATGATGGCTACACCTTC
TRBJ2-7	TRBV9	many	TRBD2	CASSVASGRWYEQYF	TGTGCCAGCAGCGTCGCCAGCGGGAGGTGGTACGAGCAGTACTTC
TRBJ1-1	TRBV6-1	few	-	CASSPLDGRGTVEAFF	TGTGCCAGCAGTCCCTTGGACGGACGGGGAACGGTTGAAGCTTTCTTT
TRBJ2-3	TRBV9	many	TRBD2	CASSGPEFSGGYTDTQYF	TGTGCCAGCAGCGGGCCTGAATTTAGCGGGGGTTACACAGATACGCAGTATTTT
TRBJ2-3	TRBV6-1	-	TRBD1	CASRTGGEEDTQYF	TGTGCCAGCAGGACAGGGGGAGAGGAAGATACGCAGTATTTT
TRBJ1-5	TRBV30	many	-	CAWSAAEDQPQHF	TGTGCCTGGAGTGCAGCCGAAGATCAGCCCCAGCATTTT
TRBJ2-1	TRBV12-3/TRBV12-4	-	-	CTSSLDGPVVQFF	TGTACCAGCAGTTTAGACGGGCCCGTGGTGCAGTTCTTC
TRBJ1-5	TRBV7-8	many	-	CASSLGATSNQPQHF	TGTGCCAGCAGCTTAGGTGCAACGAGCAATCAGCCCCAGCATTTT
TRBJ1-6	TRBV15	many	TRBD1	CATLERGQDNSPLHF	TGTGCCACCCTGGAGAGGGGGCAGGATAATTCACCCCTCCACTTT
TRBJ2-1	TRBV6-1	many	-	CASYLWGNEQFF	TGTGCCAGCTACCTTTGGGGCAATGAGCAGTTCTTC
TRBJ1-4	TRBV4-3	once	TRBD1	CASSQDLMAGGFEKLFF	TGCGCCAGCAGCCAAGATTTAATGGCAGGGGGGTTTGAAAAACTGTTTTTT
TRBJ1-5	TRBV20-1	many	-	CSAPLESGGNQPQHF	TGCAGTGCCCCCCTCGAGTCAGGGGGCAATCAGCCCCAGCATTTT
TRBJ1-4	TRBV6-1	-	TRBD1	CASRYSLGTGNEKLFF	TGTGCCAGCAGATATAGTTTGGGGACAGGGAATGAAAAACTGTTTTTT
TRBJ2-2	TRBV9	once	-	CASIPSEGVAGELFF	TGTGCCAGCATCCCCAGCGAGGGGGTGGCCGGTGAGCTGTTTTTT
TRBJ1-2	TRBV15	-	-	CATSGRQTSDYGYTF	TGTGCCACCAGCGGTAGACAGACCTCAGACTATGGCTACACCTTC
TRBJ1-5	TRBV7-8	few	-	CASSEQELNQPQHF	TGTGCCAGCAGCGAGCAGGAGCTGAATCAGCCCCAGCATTTT
TRBJ2-7	TRBV5-1	-	-	CASSTTDFSPYEQYF	TGCGCCAGCAGCACCACAGATTTCTCCCCCTACGAGCAGTACTTC
TRBJ1-2	TRBV19	many	TRBD1	CASTPQAQGGGYGYTF	TGTGCCAGTACTCCTCAAGCGCAGGGGGGCGGCTATGGCTACACCTTC
TRBJ2-2	TRBV11-2	-	TRBD2	CASPGGGRNTGELFF	TGTGCCAGCCCCGGCGGGGGGCGCAACACCGGGGAGCTGTTTTTT
TRBJ2-7	TRBV5-1	medium-sized	-	CASSLAGLPYEQYF	TGCGCCAGCAGCTTGGCGGGACTGCCCTACGAGCAGTACTTC
TRBJ1-2	TRBV20-1	once	-	CSASPAETLNYGYTF	TGCAGTGCAAGCCCGGCAGAAACCCTTAACTATGGCTACACCTTC
TRBJ1-2	TRBV3-1	many	TRBD1	CASSGTDYGYTF	TGTGCCAGCAGTGGGACAGATTATGGCTACACCTTC
TRBJ2-2	TRBV20-1	many	-	CSARGVTNTGELFF	TGCAGTGCTAGAGGTGTCACGAACACCGGGGAGCTGTTTTTT